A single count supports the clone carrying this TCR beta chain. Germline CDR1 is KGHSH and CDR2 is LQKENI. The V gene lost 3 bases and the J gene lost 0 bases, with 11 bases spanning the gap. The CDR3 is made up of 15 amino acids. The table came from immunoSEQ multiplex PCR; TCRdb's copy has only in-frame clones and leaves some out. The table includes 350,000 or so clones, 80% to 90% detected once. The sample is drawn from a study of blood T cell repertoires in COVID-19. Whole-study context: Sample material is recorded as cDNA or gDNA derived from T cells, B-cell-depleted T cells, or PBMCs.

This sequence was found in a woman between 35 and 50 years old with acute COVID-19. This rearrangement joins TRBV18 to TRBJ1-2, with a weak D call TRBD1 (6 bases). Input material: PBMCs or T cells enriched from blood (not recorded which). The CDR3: CASSPGRGPNYGYTF. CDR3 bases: TGTGCCAGCTCACCCGGCAGGGGTCCTAACTATGGCTACACCTTC.